The 22 T cell receptor beta chains below were found in one sample sequenced in a study of shared clonotypes between healthy human individuals. Data came from immunoSEQ multiplex PCR; TCRdb stores just in-frame clones and leaves some out. The sample contains 600,000 to 800,000 clones, over 60% of which appear only once. The sequenced sample consisted of memory CD4+ T cells sorted from blood. Sample subset: CD45RA-negative fraction. Source of these receptors: a woman aged 30 to 39 in good health.

The chain recombines TRBV30 with TRBJ2-2; either TRBD1 or TRBD2 may supply D (5 bases each). The CDR3 runs to 18 residues. Germline V gene data show CDR1 as GTSNPN and CDR2 as SVGIG (reference sequence). V shed 8 bases and J shed 4 bases, with 29 bases lying between them. The CDR3 here is CAQTAAPGTAIGTGELFF. The DNA of the CDR3 is TGTGCCCAGACAGCCGCCCCCGGGACGGCCATCGGCACCGGGGAGCTGTTTTTT.

The V and J genes are TRBV15 and TRBJ2-1, with 8 bases matching TRBD2. The germline CDR1 and CDR2 sequences are LNHNV and YYDKDF (reference sequence). The CDR3 totals 16 residues. With V trimmed by 3 bases and J by 8 bases, 12 bases remained unmatched. The CDR3 region has the DNA TGTGCCACCAGCAGGGGACTCGTGCGGGAGGAAGATGAGCAGTTCTTC. Amino acids: CATSRGLVREEDEQFF.

This clone was observed many times. The chain employs TRBV19 and TRBJ2-7; TRBD1 might be the D (5 bases). Trimming shortened V by 4 bases and J by 6 bases, and 13 bases separated the two germline ends. Germline CDR1 is LNHDA and CDR2 is SQIVND (reference sequence). This CDR3 is 13 amino acids long. The CDR3 is CASSRTGWAEQYF. Written as DNA, the CDR3 is TGTGCCAGTAGTAGAACAGGTTGGGCCGAGCAGTACTTC.

A few counts support this clone. This chain links TRBV19 with TRBJ2-2; 12 positions agree with TRBD2. CDR3 size: 15 residues. Germline lookup yields CDR1 LNHDA and CDR2 SQIVND (reference sequence). The V and J ends lost 10 bases and 7 bases, in that order; junction bases with no gene match: 10. The CDR3 here is CATGAQTSGSGELFF. CDR3 nucleotide sequence: TGTGCCACTGGTGCCCAGACTAGCGGGAGCGGGGAGCTGTTTTTT.

V gene TRBV6-4 combines with J gene TRBJ1-5; D is unclear. Between the trimmed V and J ends, which lost 2 bases and 1 base, there was a span of 15 bases. The CDR3 covers 17 residues. Germline CDR1 and CDR2: MRHNA and SNTAGT. CDR3: CASSDGRGMKSNQPQHF. CDR3 coding DNA: TGTGCCAGCAGTGACGGGCGTGGGATGAAGAGCAATCAGCCCCAGCATTTT.

The gene calls are TRBV10-3 and TRBJ2-2; D is perhaps TRBD2 (5 bases). This CDR3 has 14 amino acids. Germline lookup yields CDR1 ENHRY and CDR2 SYGVKD. Deletions cut 3 bases from V and 1 base from J, with 6 bases between. The CDR3, as DNA: TGTGCCATCAGTGAAAGCGGGAACACCGGGGAGCTGTTTTTT. This sequence encodes CAISESGNTGELFF.

This chain connects TRBV28 to TRBJ1-5; D is undetermined. Trimming stripped 7 bases from V and 2 bases from J, with 12 bases between. This CDR3 has 14 residues. Germline V gives CDR1 MDHEN, CDR2 SYDVKM. In DNA form, the CDR3 reads TGTGCCAGCATCGGCGGATCTCGCAATCAGCCCCAGCATTTT. Translating it yields CASIGGSRNQPQHF.

This clone occurred a few times. The chain combines TRBV27 with TRBJ2-3, with 9 bases that match TRBD1. CDR3 length: 16 residues. V lost 6 bases and J lost 2; bases outside the gene matches: 9. Germline V lookup: CDR1 MNHEY, CDR2 SMNVEV (reference sequence). CDR3 amino acids: CASRRTGTGFTDTQYF. CDR3 coding DNA: TGTGCCAGCAGGCGCACCGGGACAGGGTTCACAGATACGCAGTATTTT.

V usage is TRBV5-8 and J usage is TRBJ2-2; 9 positions agree with TRBD1. The CDR3 runs to 17 residues. In germline, CDR1 is SGHTS, CDR2 YDEGEE. The trim removed 3 bases at V and 1 base at J, leaving 7 bases unmatched. CDR3 in amino acids: CASSSTQGAQNTGELFF. The CDR3 DNA is TGTGCCAGCAGCTCAACACAGGGGGCGCAGAACACCGGGGAGCTGTTTTTT.

The chain employs TRBV5-4 and TRBJ2-5; TRBD1 matches 9 bases. The CDR3 loop spans 15 amino acids. From germline, CDR1 is SGHNT and CDR2 YYREEE (reference sequence). The V segment lost 0 bases and the J segment 5 bases; nucleotides outside the gene matches: 5. CDR3 DNA: TGTGCCAGCAGCTTGGCGGGGACAGGGAGGGAGACCCAGTACTTC. Encoded protein: CASSLAGTGRETQYF.

The rearrangement joins TRBV5-1 to TRBJ2-7; no reliable D call. Germline V gene lookup returns CDR1 SGHRS and CDR2 YFSETQ. V was pared by 4 bases and J by 6 bases, with 17 bases between. The CDR3 is made up of 14 amino acids. CDR3 loop: CASSLRVASSEQYF. DNA for the CDR3: TGCGCCAGCAGCCTCCGGGTAGCTTCTAGCGAGCAGTACTTC. The full variable domain, with the rest looked up from reference TRBV5-1 and TRBJ2-7, is KAGVTQTPRYLIKTRGQQVTLSCSPISGHRSVSWYQQTPGQGLQFLFEYFSETQRNKGNFPGRFSGRQFSNSRSEMNVSTLELGDSALYLCASSLRVASSEQYFGPGTRLTVT.

The sample holds one count of this clone. Other DNA sequences in this specimen translate into the identical CDR3. V is TRBV30 and J is TRBJ1-1; tentative D call: TRBD1 (5 bases). The CDR3 covers 12 residues. Germline V CDR1 and CDR2: GTSNPN, SVGIG (reference sequence). Deletions cut 5 bases from V and 0 bases from J, with 7 bases between. CDR3 region: CAWDRLNTEAFF. In nucleotides, the CDR3 is TGTGCCTGGGACAGATTGAACACTGAAGCTTTCTTT.

The CDR3 spells CASSPITGFQREQYF. The CDR3, as DNA: TGTGCCAGCAGTCCGATTACAGGGTTTCAGCGCGAGCAGTACTTC. The genes are TRBV28 and TRBJ2-7, with TRBD1 as a possible D gene (6 bases). CDR3 size: 15 residues. Germline loops: CDR1 MDHEN, CDR2 SYDVKM. The ends were cut back, 5 bases at V and 6 bases at J, with 20 bases in the middle.

This clone was observed a handful of times. The chain joins TRBV27 to TRBJ2-3, with 7 bases matching TRBD1. The CDR3 is made up of 17 amino acids. After removal of 5 bases from V and 0 bases from J, the junction contained 11 bases not matched to a gene. Germline CDR1 MNHEY, CDR2 SMNVEV (reference sequence). The CDR3 bases are TGTGCCAGCAGTCAACGAGGGACAGTTCTTAGCACAGATACGCAGTATTTT. Protein: CASSQRGTVLSTDTQYF.

J is TRBJ2-7 and V is TRBV28, with 9 bases lining up with TRBD2. CDR3 length equals 15 residues. With V trimmed by 3 bases and J by 4 bases, 7 bases remained unmatched. Germline V lookup: CDR1 MDHEN, CDR2 SYDVKM. This CDR3 reads CASSFPAGGRYEQYF. In nucleotides, the CDR3 is TGTGCCAGCAGTTTTCCAGCGGGAGGCAGATACGAGCAGTACTTC.

This CDR3 is CASSYGQGASSFRIYF. In DNA form, the CDR3 reads TGTGCCAGCAGTTACGGGCAGGGGGCGTCTTCCTTTAGAATATATTTT. The gene calls are TRBV6-6 and TRBJ1-3, with 8 nucleotides matching TRBD1. Germline trimming cut 2 bases from V and 13 bases from J; bases unmatched to any gene: 16. The CDR3 has 16 amino acids. CDR1 is MNHNY and CDR2 is SVGAGI in the germline V gene (reference sequence).

This rearrangement joins TRBV16 to TRBJ1-5, with D tentatively TRBD1 (5 bases). V lost 2 bases and J lost 10, with 9 bases in between. The V gene's germline CDR1 is KGHSY and CDR2 FQNENV. CDR3 length: 12 amino acids. The CDR3 spells CASSQRGNPQHF. As DNA, the CDR3 is TGTGCCAGCAGCCAACGGGGGAACCCCCAGCATTTT. Using reference TRBV16 and TRBJ1-5 for the parts outside the CDR3, the full variable domain is GEEVAQTPKHLVRGEGQKAKLYCAPIKGHSYVFWYQQVLKNEFKFLISFQNENVFDETGMPKERFSAKCLPNSPCSLEIQATKLEDSAVYFCASSQRGNPQHFGDGTRLSIL.

The rearrangement uses TRBV4-1 and TRBJ2-1, with 10 bases lining up with TRBD2. Germline trimming cut 1 base from V and 7 bases from J; bases unmatched to any gene: 4. Germline CDR1 MGHRA, CDR2 YSYEKL. There are 15 residues in the CDR3. The CDR3 sequence is CASSQASSGRNEQFF. The CDR3 bases are TGCGCCAGCAGCCAAGCATCTAGCGGGAGAAATGAGCAGTTCTTC.

This clone was detected ten times or more. The chain is built from TRBV29-1 and TRBJ2-1; D might be TRBD2 (5 bases). The CDR3 is 13 amino acids. V was cut by 5 bases and J by 8 bases, with 16 bases left in between. The germline V gene encodes CDR1 SQVTM and CDR2 ANQGSEA. The CDR3 here is CSVYVPGKDEQFF. The CDR3 DNA reads as TGCAGCGTTTATGTTCCGGGAAAGGATGAGCAGTTCTTC.

The chain uses TRBV10-3 and TRBJ1-1; no reliable D call. Germline V gives CDR1 ENHRY, CDR2 SYGVKD. The V end was cut by 6 bases, the J end by 0 bases, with 5 bases between. This CDR3 spans 12 amino acids. Here the CDR3 DNA reads TGTGCCATCAGAGGGTTGAACACTGAAGCTTTCTTT. As protein: CAIRGLNTEAFF.

The V and J genes are TRBV2 and TRBJ1-1; D gene unclear. Looked up from germline, CDR1 is SNHLY and CDR2 is FYNNEI. The CDR3 sequence is 14 residues long. The V and J ends lost 4 bases and 0 bases respectively, with 9 bases between them. CDR3 coding DNA: TGTGCCAGCAGTGCACCGACTGTGAACACTGAAGCTTTCTTT. It translates to CASSAPTVNTEAFF. Together with reference TRBV2 and TRBJ1-1, the CDR3 gives the full variable domain: EPEVTQTPSHQVTQMGQEVILRCVPISNHLYFYWYRQILGQKVEFLVSFYNNEISEKSEIFDDQFSVERPDGSNFTLKIRSTKLEDSAMYFCASSAPTVNTEAFFGQGTRLTVV.

In its sample, this clone was seen a few times. Other DNA sequences within the sample encode an identical CDR3. V usage is TRBV11-2 and J usage is TRBJ2-7; TRBD2 agrees at 7 bases. Looked up from germline, CDR1 is SGHAT and CDR2 is FQNNGV. With V trimmed by 5 bases and J by 0 bases, 4 bases remained unmatched. The CDR3 extends over 14 amino acids. The CDR3 sequence: CASSTQRDSYEQYF. As DNA, the CDR3 is TGTGCCAGCAGCACCCAGCGGGACTCCTACGAGCAGTACTTC.